The 30 T cell receptor beta chains in this list originate from one sample, sequenced in a study of T cells in Graves' hyperthyroidism and ophthalmopathy. The CDR3 regions of TCR beta were amplified from RNA transcripts. In the first-round RT-PCR of the TCR CDR3, the HTBI primer set was used. TCRdb ran MiXCR on the multiplex PCR reads and lists one entry per CDR3 protein. This sample carries approximately 380,000 distinct CDR3 sequences, roughly 19% of them seen once, and the ten largest clones take about 3.7%. Sequencing was done on a sample of blood. The receptors derive from a woman in her late teens or twenties with Graves' hyperthyroidism.

This clonotype was counted many times. The gene calls are TRBV6-1 and TRBJ1-1; D might be TRBD1 (5 bases). This CDR3 is built from 14 residues. From germline, CDR1 is MNHNS and CDR2 SASEGT. V lost 2 bases to trimming and J lost 3 bases, with 10 bases between them. The CDR3, as DNA: TGTGCCAGCAGTGAATTTGGGGGAGACACTGAAGCTTTCTTT. Protein: CASSEFGGDTEAFF.

This clonotype was observed at least ten times. The chain is built from TRBV2 and TRBJ2-4, with D hard to call. Trimming pared 1 base from V and 1 base from J, leaving 8 bases between. The V gene's germline CDR1 is SNHLY and CDR2 FYNNEI. The CDR3 is 15 amino acids. CDR3 region: CASSEERWAKNIQYF. CDR3 DNA sequence: TGTGCCAGCAGTGAAGAGAGGTGGGCCAAAAACATTCAGTACTTC.

This clonotype appeared many times. The chain is built from TRBV20-1 and TRBJ1-1; D remains unclear. The V gene lost 5 bases and the J gene lost 4 bases, with 14 bases spanning the gap. The CDR3 is made up of 13 amino acids. Germline-derived CDR1 and CDR2 are DFQATT and SNEGSKA (reference sequence). The CDR3 spells CSAPGRLGTEAFF. CDR3 DNA: TGCAGTGCTCCGGGTCGGTTGGGCACTGAAGCTTTCTTT.

This chain uses TRBV6-1 with TRBJ2-7; no reliable D call. With 0 bases removed from V and 6 bases from J, the gap between germline ends came to 12 bases. Germline V gene lookup returns CDR1 MNHNS and CDR2 SASEGT. This CDR3 is built from 14 residues. The CDR3 nucleotides read TGTGCCAGCAGTGAAGCAGGCTCCCCCAGCGAGCAGTACTTC. The encoded protein is CASSEAGSPSEQYF.

This clonotype was seen a single time. The chain recombines TRBV28 with TRBJ1-1; maybe TRBD1 (6 bases). The CDR3 contains 16 residues. CDR1 MDHEN and CDR2 SYDVKM come from the germline V gene. V gave up 9 bases and J gave up 2 bases, with 22 bases separating them. DNA for the CDR3: TGTGCCAGTAGTATAGAAGGACACAGGGTAAACACTGAAGCTTTCTTT. Residues: CASSIEGHRVNTEAFF. Supplemented by reference TRBV28 and TRBJ1-1, the full variable domain reads DVKVTQSSRYLVKRTGEKVFLECVQDMDHENMFWYRQDPGLGLRLIYFSYDVKMKEKGDIPEGYSVSREKKERFSLILESASTNQTSMYLCASSIEGHRVNTEAFFGQGTRLTVV.

This clonotype was recorded at least ten times. The chain couples TRBV20-1 to TRBJ2-5; maybe TRBD2 (6 bases). The V gene lost 2 bases and the J gene lost 4 bases, with 20 bases spanning the gap. CDR1 is DFQATT, CDR2 SNEGSKA, per germline (reference sequence). This CDR3 has 16 amino acids. This chain's CDR3 is CSARPPQGLGGETQYF. In DNA form, the CDR3 reads TGCAGTGCTAGACCGCCCCAAGGGCTGGGAGGAGAGACCCAGTACTTC.

There are many counts of this clonotype. CDR3 bases: TGTGCCAGCAGTACTTCCGGGGACAGGGGGCGCGAGCAGTACTTC. It translates to CASSTSGDRGREQYF. V gene TRBV7-6 combines with J gene TRBJ2-7; 12 nucleotides align to TRBD1. Germline loops: CDR1 SGHVS, CDR2 FNYEAQ. This CDR3 region has 15 residues. Losses at the gene ends were 6 bases for V and 6 bases for J; bases not matched to a gene: 9. Together with reference TRBV7-6 and TRBJ2-7, the CDR3 gives the full variable domain: GAGVSQSPRYKVTKRGQDVALRCDPISGHVSLYWYRQALGQGPEFLTYFNYEAQQDKSGLPNDRFSAERPEGSISTLTIQRTEQRDSAMYRCASSTSGDRGREQYFGPGTRLTVT.

This clonotype was detected many times. The chain couples TRBV6-5 to TRBJ2-7; D is ambiguous. The CDR3 sequence is 14 residues long. The germline CDR1 and CDR2 sequences are MNHEY and SVGAGI. Trimming took 2 bases from V and 0 from J, leaving 8 bases between them. CDR3 bases: TGTGCCAGCAGTTACGCGATGGACTCCTACGAGCAGTACTTC. Its protein is CASSYAMDSYEQYF.

This clonotype occurred many times. The chain joins TRBV11-2 to TRBJ1-2, with 7 bases that match TRBD1. J lost 8 bases, V lost 5 bases, and 14 bases had no gene match. The CDR3 is 15 amino acids. Germline loops: CDR1 SGHAT, CDR2 FQNNGV. The CDR3, as DNA: TGTGCCAGCAGCCCTGCTTCGACAGGGACAAAGGGCTACACCTTC. Translated, it gives CASSPASTGTKGYTF.

This clonotype was counted at least ten times. The chain carries TRBV12-3 or TRBV12-4 and TRBJ2-7, with TRBD1 matching 12 bases. The V gene end was trimmed by 7 bases and the J gene end by 5 bases; junction bases not matched to a gene: 6. The CDR3 has 14 residues. CDR3 DNA sequence: TGTGCCAGCACCCGGGACAGGGGGCGGAACGAGCAGTACTTC. Residues: CASTRDRGRNEQYF.

This clonotype was picked up many times. The CDR3 spells CASTHSGSSGNTIYF. The CDR3 DNA reads TGTGCCAGCACCCACTCGGGAAGTTCTGGAAACACCATATATTTT. The chain has TRBV7-2 and TRBJ1-3; unclear D gene. Germline V CDR1 and CDR2: SGHTA, FQGNSA. V shed 7 bases and J shed 1 base, with 14 bases lying between them. CDR3 size: 15 residues.

This clonotype was counted at least ten times. The gene calls are TRBV12-3 or TRBV12-4 and TRBJ2-5, with D perhaps matching TRBD1 (5 bases). Trimming cost V 6 bases and J 5 bases, with 13 bases left between them. CDR3 length equals 13 residues. Here the CDR3 reads CASSPRGRETQYF. The DNA of the CDR3 is TGTGCCAGCAGCCCAAGGGGTCGGGAGACCCAGTACTTC.

This clonotype has a count of ten or more. A much larger clone is a single base away; this may be a read error. The CDR3 spells CASSGVSGGFAEAFF. The CDR3 nucleotides are TGTGCCAGCAGTGGAGTTTCAGGAGGATTCGCTGAAGCTTTCTTT. The chain employs TRBV6-1 and TRBJ1-1; D is undetermined. V lost 4 bases and J 6 bases, leaving 18 bases between the germline ends. In germline, CDR1 is MNHNS, CDR2 SASEGT. The CDR3 consists of 15 residues.

Turning to this clonotype: This could be a read error, since a much larger clone is one nucleotide away. This rearrangement joins TRBV28 to TRBJ2-2; tentative D call: TRBD1 (6 bases). The CDR3 consists of 13 residues. Per germline, CDR1 MDHEN and CDR2 SYDVKM. CDR3 in amino acids: CSSRLTGTGELFF. The CDR3 DNA reads as TGTTCCAGCAGACTGACAGGCACCGGGGAGCTGTTTTTT.

The sample holds many counts of this clonotype. This chain uses TRBV12-3 or TRBV12-4 with TRBJ2-7, with TRBD1 as a possible D gene (5 bases). The V gene lost 7 bases and the J gene lost 4 bases, with 11 bases spanning the gap. The CDR3 covers 12 residues. CDR3 sequence (DNA): TGTGCCAGCAAAAGGGGAAGATACGAGCAGTACTTC. Its translation is CASKRGRYEQYF.

The V call is TRBV4-1, the J call TRBJ1-5; no reliable D call. Germline assignment: CDR1 MGHRA and CDR2 YSYEKL. The CDR3 sequence is 15 residues long. The V and J ends lost 0 bases and 4 bases respectively, with 10 bases between them. CDR3: CASSQEGRNNQPQHF. CDR3 bases: TGCGCCAGCAGCCAAGAGGGGAGGAATAATCAGCCCCAGCATTTT.

As DNA, the CDR3 is TGCGCCAGCAGCTTGGGCCCTTTACGAGGGAGGCCCGAGCAGTACTTC. This encodes CASSLGPLRGRPEQYF. This chain uses TRBV5-1 with TRBJ2-7; tentative D call: TRBD2 (6 bases). The CDR3 extends over 16 amino acids. V lost 0 bases and J lost 6, with 19 bases in between. The germline V gene encodes CDR1 SGHRS and CDR2 YFSETQ. Full variable domain (rest looked up from reference TRBV5-1 and TRBJ2-7): KAGVTQTPRYLIKTRGQQVTLSCSPISGHRSVSWYQQTPGQGLQFLFEYFSETQRNKGNFPGRFSGRQFSNSRSEMNVSTLELGDSALYLCASSLGPLRGRPEQYFGPGTRLTVT.

This clonotype came up many times. CDR3 sequence reads: CSAPGQIYGYTF. The CDR3 bases are TGCAGTGCCCCCGGACAGATCTATGGCTACACCTTC. The chain carries TRBV20-1 and TRBJ1-2; possible D gene TRBD1, 6 bases. This CDR3 has 12 amino acids. V lost 6 bases to trimming and J lost 4 bases, with 12 bases between them. Germline assignment: CDR1 DFQATT and CDR2 SNEGSKA (reference sequence).

Ten or more counts support this clonotype. The rearrangement joins TRBV5-1 to TRBJ2-7; 11 bases match TRBD1. The length of the CDR3 is 18 residues. Germline CDR1 SGHRS, CDR2 YFSETQ. V shed 1 base and J 2 bases; nucleotides not matched to a gene: 11. DNA for the CDR3: TGCGCCAGCAGCTTGAGTAAGGACGGGGGACAGGGGGCCTACGAGCAGTACTTC. Translated, it gives CASSLSKDGGQGAYEQYF.

This clonotype has at least ten counts. The chain uses TRBV19 and TRBJ2-5; perhaps D is TRBD1 or TRBD2 (5 bases each). The germline gives CDR1 LNHDA, CDR2 SQIVND (reference sequence). There are 14 residues in the CDR3. Between the trimmed V and J ends, which lost 6 bases and 0 bases, there was a span of 11 bases. CDR3 loop: CASSLVGDQETQYF. For the CDR3, the DNA is TGTGCCAGTAGCCTAGTGGGGGACCAAGAGACCCAGTACTTC.

This clonotype occurred many times. The chain joins TRBV28 to TRBJ2-5; no clear D. Germline V gives CDR1 MDHEN, CDR2 SYDVKM. The CDR3 totals 14 residues. Trimming removed 5 bases from V and 5 bases from J, with 15 bases in between. The CDR3 DNA reads as TGTGCCAGCAGTCCTCTCGGGCGGTGGGAGACCCAGTACTTC. Protein sequence: CASSPLGRWETQYF.

This clonotype appeared many times. The chain employs TRBV28 and TRBJ2-5; no definite D call. Germline V gene sequence: CDR1 MDHEN, CDR2 SYDVKM. This CDR3 comprises 12 residues. Trimming took 1 base from V and 6 from J, leaving 6 bases between them. The CDR3 region is CASSLYSQTQYF. The CDR3 DNA is TGTGCCAGCAGTTTATACAGTCAGACCCAGTACTTC.

In its sample, this clonotype was seen many times. This chain joins TRBV7-8 and TRBJ1-2, with D unclear. Trimming removed 5 bases from V and 0 bases from J, with 16 bases in between. The CDR3 has 16 residues. CDR1 and CDR2 (germline): SGHVS, FQNEAQ. CDR3 region: CASSPRFRQANYGYTF. For the CDR3, the DNA is TGTGCCAGCAGCCCCCGCTTCCGACAAGCTAACTATGGCTACACCTTC.

This clonotype has a count of ten or more. The rearrangement links TRBV12-3 or TRBV12-4 to TRBJ1-5; D unresolved. CDR3 length: 16 residues. Trimming took 2 bases from V and 0 from J, leaving 11 bases between them. CDR3 protein: CASSLFPQASNQPQHF. As DNA, the CDR3 is TGTGCCAGCAGTTTATTCCCCCAGGCTAGCAATCAGCCCCAGCATTTT.

This clonotype was found many times. V and J are TRBV19 and TRBJ2-7, with D possibly TRBD1 on 6 matching bases. Germline CDR1 and CDR2: LNHDA and SQIVND (reference sequence). CDR3 length: 12 amino acids. CDR3 in amino acids: CASSEPGDEQYF. The CDR3 DNA reads TGTGCTTCTTCCGAGCCAGGGGACGAGCAGTACTTC.

This clonotype was seen ten or more times. This chain joins TRBV30 and TRBJ2-5; 10 bases are a match to TRBD1. CDR3 size: 14 residues. Germline V CDR1 and CDR2: GTSNPN, SVGIG (reference sequence). With 4 bases clipped from V and 7 bases from J, the junction kept 9 bases outside the gene matches. The CDR3 is CAWNLGTGEGTQYF. For the CDR3, the DNA is TGTGCCTGGAATTTGGGGACAGGGGAAGGGACCCAGTACTTC.

This clonotype was seen only a few times. Its ends do not fully match the called genes, so a read error is possible. This chain connects TRBV19 to TRBJ1-1; the D gene is possibly TRBD1 (5 bases). Germline loops: CDR1 LNHDA, CDR2 SQIVND (reference sequence). The CDR3 has 15 residues. The CDR3 DNA sequence: TGTGCCAGCCGTCCACTGGGACGTATGAACACTGAAGCTCTCTTT. Encoded protein: CASRPLGRMNTEALF.

The chain recombines TRBV6-5 with TRBJ2-2; D might be TRBD2 (6 bases). The V end lost 0 bases, the J end lost 7 bases, and 18 bases lay between the germline ends. Germline V lookup: CDR1 MNHEY, CDR2 SVGAGI. There are 17 residues in the CDR3. CDR3 coding DNA: TGTGCCAGCAGTTACTCGGGTGGGGGGACCTACGGCGGGGAGCTGTTTTTT. Its translation: CASSYSGGGTYGGELFF.

The chain joins TRBV18 to TRBJ1-1; D call uncertain. V was clipped by 2 bases and J by 7 bases, with 5 bases between them. CDR1 is KGHSH and CDR2 is LQKENI in the germline V gene. This CDR3 comprises 11 residues. The CDR3 protein is CASSPSSEAFF. CDR3 nucleotide sequence: TGTGCCAGCTCACCAAGCAGTGAAGCTTTCTTT.

This clonotype was picked up many times. The chain combines TRBV6-5 with TRBJ2-5; 9 bases line up with TRBD1. There are 14 residues in the CDR3. Germline V CDR1 and CDR2: MNHEY, SVGAGI. After removal of 2 bases from V and 5 bases from J, the junction contained 3 bases not matched to a gene. The DNA for the CDR3 is TGTGCCAGCAGTTACGGGACAGGGTTGGAGACCCAGTACTTC. Residues: CASSYGTGLETQYF.